This TCR beta chain was identified during a study of T cell responses to AZD1222 COVID-19 vaccine. In this sample, this clone turned up once. Antigen unknown. CDR3 length: 14 residues. Deletions cut 4 bases from V and 0 bases from J, with 9 bases between. The germline V gene encodes CDR1 MNHEY and CDR2 SMNVEV (reference sequence). Produced via immunoSEQ multiplex PCR; TCRdb's table is partial and in-frame only. Of fewer than 200,000 clones in the sample, about 90% were seen once. Study-wide points: Repertoires were sampled only after the peak T cell response.

This material consisted of peripheral blood, taken on day 0 of AZD1222 vaccination. This TCR was sampled from an adult in good health. The chain is built from TRBV27 and TRBJ1-2; D perhaps matches TRBD1 (5 bases). The CDR3 spells CASSSRVANYGYTF. CDR3 coding DNA: TGTGCCAGCAGTTCCAGGGTAGCTAACTATGGCTACACCTTC.